This T cell receptor beta chain originates from a study of blood T cell repertoires in COVID-19. TCRdb's table, derived via immunoSEQ multiplex PCR, lists solely in-frame clones and lacks some. Of approximately 340,000 clones detected, 80% to 95% appear once; the ten largest clones hold roughly 0.9%. V was shortened by 6 bases and J by 6 bases, with 9 bases between the two germline ends. This CDR3 region has 12 residues. What was sequenced was PBMCs or T cells enriched from blood (not recorded which). The chain has TRBV12-3 or TRBV12-4 and TRBJ1-5, with D unclear. This TCR was sampled from a woman in her forties who had been exposed to COVID-19. In nucleotides, the CDR3 is TGTGCCAGCAGCCGTGGGAGTCAGCCCCAGCATTTT. This encodes CASSRGSQPQHF.